This T cell receptor (beta chain) was documented in a study of T cells in women clearing cervical HPV infection (dated by TCRdb to the late 2010s). For context, the study as a whole: Cases were 20 to 25 women with histologically confirmed HPV16-related CIN3 or worse, including 2 invasive cancers. The roughly 27 controls were women who cleared a single incident HPV16 infection within 12 months without developing precancer or cancer. Case blood was taken at the visit when the lesion was first identified, whereas control blood was taken when infection was no longer detected. For cases, the median interval between lesion detection and blood sampling was roughly 150 days, with an interquartile range of roughly 80 to 200 days. HLA typing was available for only a few women, so HLA type could not be excluded as a confounder. Nested within Costa Rica's Guanacaste HPV Natural History Study, an exploratory proof-of-principle case-control study compared TCR repertoires across cervical HPV16 outcomes. Cases were matched to controls by age within five years and by the year the sample was collected. A median age of 34 years was observed in cases versus approximately 38 in controls, and no significant differences in baseline characteristics were found. The parent cohort enrolled 9,800 or so women aged 18 or older in Guanacaste, Costa Rica, during about 1992 to 1995 and followed them for seven to eight years. Quality controls consisted of five blinded duplicates per group, for a total of around 60 samples made up of approximately 50 participants and ten or so replicates. Study-wide findings and limitations: By combining richness with V gene abundances, random forest classifiers separated cases from controls with an estimated AUC of about 0.83. Whether associations preceded infection or resulted from infection could not be shown with the cross-sectional design, and effector/memory subsets and HPV-specific T cells were not isolated. Across sequencing depths, CIN3+ cases showed significantly higher TCR repertoire richness than controls, but evenness did not differ between the groups. Because the number of T cells in each sample was unknown, differences in richness could reflect differing T-cell content rather than repertoire biology. Lower TRBV6-7 relative abundance was observed in cases than in controls (around 0.11% versus 0.15%; Bonferroni P = 0.0008).

Every participant had a single incident cervical HPV16 infection, and women with prevalent HPV16 infections were excluded. Cervical HPV DNA was detected by MY09/MY11 PCR and genotyped by dot-blot hybridization. Roughly 16 mL of heparinized blood were centrifuged, and the buffy coat was split into aliquots, frozen at -30 degrees C, and then kept at -80 degrees C. Genomic DNA was extracted from buffy coat specimens using QIAGEN kits. The immunoSEQ assay used multiplex PCR to amplify TCR beta CDR3 regions from an average of approximately 1,300 ng of genomic DNA per sample. Primer bias was corrected in the assay by using a complete synthetic TCR repertoire to establish an amplification baseline. The amplicons were sequenced using the Illumina platform. Per the source publication's procedure: Sequences were error-corrected by clustering with frequency ratios and a modified nearest-neighbor algorithm and were then analyzed in the immunoSEQ Analyzer with IMGT gene definitions. At each rarefaction depth, TCR richness and evenness were averaged across 20 rarefaction repeats, and any sample with fewer sequences than the depth was left out. Wilcoxon rank sum tests with FDR correction were used to compare V, D and J gene relative abundances between the groups. Blinded duplicates gave an intraclass correlation of 95% to 97% for TCR richness and an average of about 76% across some 62 gene segments. Sourced from immuneACCESS, this table was stored by TCRdb with only in-frame sequences that have V and J called. A share of the clones is absent; for the studies checked, an unresolved V gene accounts for under half, and the remainder has no known explanation. From that table come the V and J calls and clone size; the DNA was used to work out D and trimming. The sample's table covers 48,000 or so clones. Clones ranked in the top ten supply 1.5% to 2% of the sample.

To note about this clone: Its specific antigen is unknown. The CDR3 end is not reached by the read, which stops 3 residues before it; the germline J gene fills it in.

There are 16 amino acids in the CDR3, from cysteine to phenylalanine inclusive. The 39 bases shown cover part of the CDR3, and their frame starts at base 1. At the junction V is shortened by 1 base and J by 11 bases; bases outside the gene matches: 10. The germline V gene (reference sequence) yields LNHDA for CDR1 and SQIVND for CDR2. The chain links TRBV19 with TRBJ1-6, with 8 middle bases fitting TRBD1. This TCR derives from a woman between 18 and 75 years old with a cervical HPV16 infection that either progressed to CIN3+ or cleared (not recorded which). Sequencing was carried out using blood buffy coat. The sequenced CDR3 bases are TGTGCCAGTAGTATAGGAGCCGGGACAGGCAGGACACCC. Its protein product is CASSIGAGTGRTP. The entire CDR3 protein reads CASSIGAGTGRTPLHF.